Listed below are T cell receptor beta chains from one sample, sequenced in a study of blood T cell repertoires in COVID-19. TCRdb's copy holds only in-frame clones and misses some; the assay was immunoSEQ multiplex PCR. The sample includes roughly 360,000 clones, roughly four fifths of them seen just once. The sequenced sample consisted of PBMCs or T cells enriched from blood (not recorded which). The receptors were gathered from a woman aged 50 to 60 who had recovered from COVID-19. The conserved cysteine and the conserved F or W are not part of the CDR3 here. Only some rows state a clone size, as once, few, many or a class for expanded clones.

TRBV9,.,ASSVGLANVAAQY
TRBV7-8,.,ASSIGRGEKLF
TRBV30,few,AWSVPLLVTGTEFSPLH
TRBV7-2,.,ASSYSPGGSTYEQY
TRBV14,.,ASSQYENSPLH
TRBV30,.,AWSVGQGVYEQY
TRBV19,.,ASSIGGQGQGEQF
TRBV6-1,.,ASSEAGRGIGYGYT
TRBV16,few,ASSQRQANTEAF
TRBV4-1,.,ASSQVLAGPGSGANVLT
TRBV7-3,.,ASSLAAGRTDTQY
TRBV11-2,.,ASSLQMSRNEQF
TRBV7-9,few,ASSLGLAETDTQY
TRBV7-2,.,ASSAGTSGKTQY
TRBV7-2,.,ASSPGTGGNSPLH
TRBV5-1,.,ASSLPSETQY
TRBV14,.,ASSVGVSYSYEQY
TRBV9,.,ASSVGDSTVQPQH
TRBV18,.,ASSPEITGMNTEAF
TRBV6-5,once,ASSLTSDTEAF
TRBV14,.,ASSQVGGLLLAEAF
TRBV3-1/TRBV3-2,.,ASSQFWSNTAEKLF
TRBV19,many,ASSPGTGGSYEQY
TRBV11-1,.,ASSLVVNPSWTEAF
TRBV6-5,once,ANAPLTEAF
TRBV19,.,ASSRGSGQPQH
TRBV30,.,AWSWGTGGISGNTIY
TRBV5-6,.,ASSAVAGLLNGEQF